A single sample gave rise to the 20 T cell receptor beta chains below, sequenced in a study of Graves' ophthalmopathy and Graves' hyperthyroidism. RNA transcripts were the template, and TCR beta CDR3 regions were amplified from them. An opening RT-PCR round employed HTBI primers and preceded a second-round multiplex PCR. One entry per CDR3 protein results from TCRdb running MiXCR on the multiplex PCR reads. The sample includes 650,000 to 900,000 distinct CDR3 sequences, around 40% of them seen just once. Sequenced input: peripheral blood. Receptors originate from an adult man with Graves' ophthalmopathy.

J is TRBJ2-3 and V is TRBV25-1; D tentatively fits TRBD1 or TRBD2 (6 bases each). V was cut by 8 bases and J by 6 bases, with 9 bases left in between. The CDR3 has 11 amino acids. Germline-derived CDR1 and CDR2 are MGHDK and SYGVNS. The CDR3 sequence: CASWGADTQYF. Here the CDR3 DNA reads TGTGCCAGCTGGGGGGCCGATACGCAGTATTTT.

This clonotype has only a few counts. The chain carries TRBV19 and TRBJ2-7; 9 nucleotides align to TRBD1. CDR1 and CDR2 from the germline V gene are LNHDA and SQIVND (reference sequence). The CDR3 consists of 14 residues. The trim removed 5 bases at V and 6 bases at J, leaving 8 bases unmatched. Here the CDR3 reads CASSVRDRVSEQYF. CDR3 sequence (DNA): TGTGCCAGTAGTGTCCGGGACAGGGTCTCCGAGCAGTACTTC. The entire variable domain, with the rest obtained from reference TRBV19 and TRBJ2-7, is as follows: DGGITQSPKYLFRKEGQNVTLSCEQNLNHDAMYWYRQDPGQGLRLIYYSQIVNDFQKGDIAEGYSVSREKKESFPLTVTSAQKNPTAFYLCASSVRDRVSEQYFGPGTRLTVT.

A word on this clonotype: One junction end does not reproduce the germline sequence, and a read error may be involved. The V gene is TRBV10-3, the J gene TRBJ2-5, with 10 bases aligning to TRBD1. The CDR3 sequence is 17 residues long. CDR1 ENHRY and CDR2 SYGVKD come from the germline V gene. Here the CDR3 DNA reads TGTGCCAGCAGTGAGAGGTGGACAGGGGGGACCCAAGAGACCCAGTACTTC. This sequence encodes CASSERWTGGTQETQYF.

This chain uses TRBV7-3 with TRBJ2-5; tentatively, D is TRBD2 (5 bases). V shed 2 bases and J shed 5 bases, with 12 bases lying between them. Germline values: CDR1 SGHTA, CDR2 FQGTGA. The CDR3 runs 14 residues. CDR3 residues: CASSLGVRGETQYF. In DNA form, the CDR3 reads TGTGCCAGCAGCTTAGGGGTCCGCGGGGAGACCCAGTACTTC.

V usage is TRBV25-1 and J usage is TRBJ1-6; no firm D call. The CDR3 covers 14 residues. V lost 6 bases and J lost 11, with 17 bases in between. Per the germline V gene, CDR1 is MGHDK and CDR2 is SYGVNS. The DNA for the CDR3 is TGTGCCAGCAGATCTGGGAGGGAGGGTACACCCCTCCACTTT. Translated, it gives CASRSGREGTPLHF.

Concerning this clonotype itself: It may be a read error: a sequence one base away is much more abundant. The V call is TRBV20-1, the J call TRBJ1-6; D possibly corresponds to TRBD1 (5 bases). Germline assignment: CDR1 DFQATT and CDR2 SNEGSKA (reference sequence). The CDR3 has 15 amino acids. The CDR3 region has the DNA TGCAGTGCTAGCGCGGTACAGGCGTATAATTCACCCCCCCACTTT. This encodes CSASAVQAYNSPPHF.

The chain carries TRBV29-1 and TRBJ1-2; D remains unclear. Trimming stripped 7 bases from V and 6 bases from J, with 9 bases between. CDR1 is SQVTM and CDR2 is ANQGSEA in the germline V gene. The CDR3 has 10 residues. CDR3 protein: CSARTDGYTF. The DNA of the CDR3 is TGCAGCGCCCGGACGGATGGCTACACCTTC.

The sample holds a few counts of this clonotype. The chain's CDR3 is CASSHRVGDQETQYF. Written as DNA, the CDR3 is TGCGCCAGCAGCCATCGCGTAGGGGACCAAGAGACCCAGTACTTC. V usage is TRBV4-1 and J usage is TRBJ2-5; D perhaps matches TRBD1 (5 bases). V was clipped by 3 bases and J by 0 bases, with 11 bases between them. This CDR3 has 15 residues. Per the germline V gene, CDR1 is MGHRA and CDR2 is YSYEKL.

This rearrangement joins TRBV11-2 to TRBJ1-4, with D unresolved. The CDR3 loop spans 15 amino acids. V lost 4 bases to trimming and J lost 0 bases, with 9 bases between them. The germline gives CDR1 SGHAT, CDR2 FQNNGV. The CDR3 region has the DNA TGTGCCAGCAGCTCCCGCGGCCCAACTAATGAAAAACTGTTTTTT. This sequence encodes CASSSRGPTNEKLFF.

The chain combines TRBV19 with TRBJ2-6; the match to TRBD1 covers 7 bases. The CDR3 consists of 19 residues. Trimming cost V 7 bases and J 1 base; bases outside gene matches: 16. Germline CDR1 is LNHDA and CDR2 is SQIVND (reference sequence). The CDR3 bases are TGTGCCAGTATGGCGGAACAGGGGAGACGGCCGTCTGGGGCCAACGTCCTGACTTTC. Translating it yields CASMAEQGRRPSGANVLTF.

The chain joins TRBV29-1 to TRBJ1-2; D perhaps matches TRBD1 (5 bases). The CDR3 is made up of 10 amino acids. Trimming cost V 3 bases and J 12 bases, with 11 bases left between them. Germline-derived CDR1 and CDR2 are SQVTM and ANQGSEA. DNA for the CDR3: TGCAGCGTTGAGGGGGTAGCGAACACCTTC. Protein: CSVEGVANTF.

The V gene is TRBV28, the J gene TRBJ2-7; 7 positions match TRBD1. The CDR3 is made up of 13 amino acids. The trim removed 5 bases at V and 5 bases at J, leaving 6 bases unmatched. CDR1 and CDR2 (germline): MDHEN, SYDVKM. CDR3 DNA sequence: TGTGCCAGCAGTCTACAGGGGCGGAACGAGCAGTACTTC. It translates to CASSLQGRNEQYF.

Comments on this clonotype: A read error may explain this, as a much larger clone is one base away. The rearrangement joins TRBV16 to TRBJ1-1, with D unresolved. CDR3 length equals 15 residues. CDR1 is KGHSY and CDR2 is FQNENV in the germline V gene. The CDR3 here is CASSLRQAQNIEAFF. CDR3 bases: TGTGCCAGCAGCCTCAGGCAGGCCCAGAACATTGAAGCTTTCTTT.

In this sample, this clonotype turned up once. The chain couples TRBV2 to TRBJ1-2; D remains ambiguous. V shed 2 bases and J shed 6 bases, with 7 bases lying between them. The CDR3 spans 12 residues. Germline V gene lookup returns CDR1 SNHLY and CDR2 FYNNEI. CDR3 coding DNA: TGTGCCAGCAGTGAATGGGTGGATGGCTACACCTTC. Its translation: CASSEWVDGYTF.

The V gene is TRBV7-9, the J gene TRBJ2-6, with 8 bases fitting TRBD1. Losses at the gene ends were 6 bases for V and 2 bases for J; bases not matched to a gene: 6. In germline, CDR1 is SEHNR, CDR2 FQNEAQ (reference sequence). The CDR3 consists of 16 residues. The CDR3 nucleotides are TGTGCCAGCAGTTACCAACAGGGGGCTGGGGCCAACGTCCTGACTTTC. Residues: CASSYQQGAGANVLTF. Using reference TRBV7-9 and TRBJ2-6 for the parts outside the CDR3, the full variable domain is DTGVSQNPRHKITKRGQNVTFRCDPISEHNRLYWYRQTLGQGPEFLTYFQNEAQLEKSRLLSDRFSAERPKGSFSTLEIQRTEQGDSAMYLCASSYQQGAGANVLTFGAGSRLTVL.

This rearrangement joins TRBV7-9 to TRBJ2-7; TRBD1 might be the D (6 bases). Germline V gene lookup returns CDR1 SEHNR and CDR2 FQNEAQ (reference sequence). Trimming removed 6 bases from V and 2 bases from J, with 14 bases in between. This CDR3 has 14 residues. The CDR3 region is CASSYGGQTYEQYF. The CDR3 DNA is TGTGCCAGCAGTTACGGTGGACAGACCTACGAGCAGTACTTC.

This clonotype came up a few times. The rearrangement joins TRBV20-1 to TRBJ1-5; D perhaps matches TRBD1 (5 bases). The V and J ends lost 1 base and 2 bases respectively, with 6 bases between them. Germline CDR1 is DFQATT and CDR2 is SNEGSKA (reference sequence). The CDR3 totals 13 residues. DNA of the CDR3: TGCAGTGCTAGAGCGACAGGCAATCAGCCCCAGCATTTT. This translates into CSARATGNQPQHF.

The gene calls are TRBV10-2 and TRBJ1-4; D uncertain. V dropped 6 bases and J dropped 0 bases, with 11 bases sitting between them. This CDR3 has 15 residues. CDR1 is WSHSY, CDR2 SAAADI, per germline. The DNA of the CDR3 is TGCGCCAGCAGCTTGGGCAGTGCAACTAATGAAAAACTGTTTTTT. Protein sequence: CASSLGSATNEKLFF.

The chain employs TRBV19 and TRBJ1-5, with D tentatively TRBD1 (5 bases). V was pared by 4 bases and J by 7 bases, with 20 bases between. From germline, CDR1 is LNHDA and CDR2 SQIVND (reference sequence). The CDR3 is 16 amino acids. The CDR3 bases are TGTGCCAGTAGTAGACTCCAGGGTGCGGGTCGACAGCCCCAGCATTTT. Encoded protein: CASSRLQGAGRQPQHF. The full variable domain, with the rest looked up from reference TRBV19 and TRBJ1-5, is DGGITQSPKYLFRKEGQNVTLSCEQNLNHDAMYWYRQDPGQGLRLIYYSQIVNDFQKGDIAEGYSVSREKKESFPLTVTSAQKNPTAFYLCASSRLQGAGRQPQHFGDGTRLSIL.

This clonotype has a count of ten or more. This chain uses TRBV15 with TRBJ2-6; D might be TRBD1 (6 bases). V was pared by 0 bases and J by 2 bases, with 8 bases between. The CDR3 totals 16 residues. Germline CDR1 and CDR2: LNHNV and YYDKDF (reference sequence). CDR3 bases: TGTGCCACCAGCAGAGACTCAGGGGCTGGGGCCAACGTCCTGACTTTC. This translates into CATSRDSGAGANVLTF.